The entry below describes one TCR beta chain. Assay used: immunoSEQ multiplex PCR; TCRdb lists only in-frame clones, some missing. The sample has 20,000 to 30,000 clones, roughly 90% seen once. The data stem from a study of lymphopenia after photon versus proton radiotherapy. The length of the CDR3 is 15 residues. The trim removed 5 bases at V and 7 bases at J, leaving 9 bases unmatched. Germline V gene lookup returns CDR1 LNHDA and CDR2 SQIVND (reference sequence). The sequence was obtained from a woman aged 45-60 years with cholangiocarcinoma. Material: peripheral blood, obtained from a patient treated with photon-based radiotherapy. The chain has TRBV19 and TRBJ1-5; 9 bases align to TRBD1. Written as DNA, the CDR3 is TGTGCCAGTAGTCCCCGGACAGGGGCGGAGCAGCCCCAGCATTTT. This gives the protein CASSPRTGAEQPQHF.